Each of the 9 T cell receptor beta chains below was sequenced from the same sample in a study of response to subunit inactivated influenza vaccine (dated by TCRdb to 2016 to 2018). Libraries were built with RT-PCR. Sequencing used an Illumina HiSeq 2500. TCRdb reran the public reads through fastp at Q25 and MiXCR, keeping productive beta chains. All rows with the same CDR3 protein become a single entry with the most common DNA and genes. The sample contains 550,000 to 650,000 distinct CDR3 sequences, about 12% of them found a single time. The ten top clones hold more than 8.5% of the sample. The sample consisted of PBMCs from blood, taken on the day of vaccination. The receptors here all came from a man in his fifties or sixties who received an inactivated influenza vaccine. Donor details come from another sample of the same person, matched by shared clones.

The chain combines TRBV5-1 with TRBJ2-5; no definite D call. CDR3 size: 13 residues. From germline, CDR1 is SGHRS and CDR2 YFSETQ. V was clipped by 0 bases and J by 5 bases, with 8 bases between them. CDR3 DNA sequence: TGCGCCAGCAGCTTGGCAGCCAGCGAGACCCAGTACTTC. Its protein product is CASSLAASETQYF.

This clonotype was counted between two and nine times. The rearrangement links TRBV4-3 to TRBJ2-1, with a weak D call TRBD1 (5 bases). CDR1 and CDR2 from the germline V gene are LGHNA and YSLEER. Between the trimmed V and J ends, which lost 5 bases and 2 bases, there was a span of 13 bases. This CDR3 has 15 residues. CDR3 in DNA: TGCGCCAGCAGCTGGGGCGCAGGGACCTACAATGAGCAGTTCTTC. Translated: CASSWGAGTYNEQFF.

This clonotype was seen ten or more times. The chain combines TRBV7-2 with TRBJ2-1; no firm D call. Germline V gives CDR1 SGHTA, CDR2 FQGNSA. V was trimmed by 0 bases and J by 7 bases, leaving 13 bases between them. The CDR3 is 15 amino acids. CDR3 sequence (DNA): TGTGCCAGCAGCTTAGCAGCTGTAGGTTATAATGAGCAGTTCTTC. Amino acid sequence: CASSLAAVGYNEQFF.

This clonotype was recorded at least ten times. V and J are TRBV6-2 or TRBV6-3 and TRBJ2-3; tentatively, D is TRBD2 (5 bases). The ends were cut back, 0 bases at V and 2 bases at J, with 15 bases in the middle. This CDR3 contains 17 residues. Germline CDR1 MNHEY, CDR2 SVGEGT. The CDR3 DNA sequence: TGTGCCAGCAGTTACTCGAGGACTGTAATGGACACAGATACGCAGTATTTT. Translation: CASSYSRTVMDTDTQYF.

This clonotype has more than one count but fewer than ten. The chain joins TRBV28 to TRBJ2-3, with D perhaps matching TRBD2 (5 bases). The CDR3 sequence is 13 residues long. The germline V gene encodes CDR1 MDHEN and CDR2 SYDVKM. V lost 6 bases, J lost 6 bases, and 13 bases lay in between. CDR3 sequence: CASRRRRVDTQYF. The CDR3, as DNA: TGTGCCAGCAGACGGAGGAGAGTCGATACGCAGTATTTT. The entire variable domain, with the rest obtained from reference TRBV28 and TRBJ2-3, is as follows: DVKVTQSSRYLVKRTGEKVFLECVQDMDHENMFWYRQDPGLGLRLIYFSYDVKMKEKGDIPEGYSVSREKKERFSLILESASTNQTSMYLCASRRRRVDTQYFGPGTRLTVL.

The table lists this clonotype with a few counts. This chain joins TRBV12-3 or TRBV12-4 and TRBJ2-7, with 10 bases fitting TRBD1. The CDR3 runs 13 residues. The V and J ends lost 8 bases and 3 bases, in that order; junction bases with no gene match: 4. For the CDR3, the DNA is TGTGCCAGCGGACAGGGGGGCTACTACGAGCAGTACTTC. Encoded protein: CASGQGGYYEQYF.

The sample holds a few counts of this clonotype. The J gene is TRBJ2-1, the V gene TRBV9, with TRBD2 matching over 8 bases. Losses at the gene ends were 1 base for V and 4 bases for J; bases not matched to a gene: 13. The CDR3 spans 18 residues. Germline loops: CDR1 SGDLS, CDR2 YYNGEE. The CDR3 loop is CASSVLPSGRAVYNEQFF. CDR3 sequence (DNA): TGTGCCAGCAGCGTACTCCCCAGCGGGAGAGCCGTTTACAATGAGCAGTTCTTC.

The chain uses TRBV20-1 and TRBJ2-3; the D is unclear. The CDR3 consists of 13 residues. Germline V CDR1 and CDR2: DFQATT, SNEGSKA (reference sequence). Trimming took off 6 bases at V and 3 bases at J, with 13 bases between the two ends. The CDR3 loop is CSAPQLGTDTQYF. The CDR3 DNA reads TGCAGTGCCCCCCAGCTAGGAACAGATACGCAGTATTTT.

This clonotype has ten or more counts. The chain uses TRBV6-5 and TRBJ2-3, with D possibly being TRBD2 (6 bases). The CDR3 covers 14 residues. The V end was cut by 0 bases, the J end by 3 bases, with 7 bases between. Germline lookup yields CDR1 MNHEY and CDR2 SVGAGI. The CDR3 here is CASSYSRGTDTQYF. The CDR3 DNA is TGTGCCAGCAGTTACTCGCGGGGAACAGATACGCAGTATTTT.